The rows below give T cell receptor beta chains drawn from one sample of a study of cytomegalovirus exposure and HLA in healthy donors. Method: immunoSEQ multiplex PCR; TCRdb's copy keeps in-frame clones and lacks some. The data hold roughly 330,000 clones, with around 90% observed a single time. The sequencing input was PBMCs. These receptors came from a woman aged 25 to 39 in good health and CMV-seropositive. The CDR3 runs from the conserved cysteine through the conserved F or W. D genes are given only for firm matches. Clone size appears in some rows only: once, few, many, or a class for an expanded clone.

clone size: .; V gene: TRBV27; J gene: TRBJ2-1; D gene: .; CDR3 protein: CASSFEPSSYNEQFF; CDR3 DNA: TGTGCCAGCAGTTTCGAACCGAGCTCCTACAATGAGCAGTTCTTC
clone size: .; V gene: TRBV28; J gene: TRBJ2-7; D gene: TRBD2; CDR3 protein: CASLLAGATPDEQYF; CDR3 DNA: TGTGCCAGCTTACTAGCGGGAGCGACTCCTGACGAGCAGTACTTC
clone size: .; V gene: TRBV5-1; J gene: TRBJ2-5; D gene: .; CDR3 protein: CASSYPGGETQYF; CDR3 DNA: TGCGCCAGCAGCTACCCTGGAGGGGAGACCCAGTACTTC
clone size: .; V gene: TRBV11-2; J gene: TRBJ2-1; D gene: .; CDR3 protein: CASSRDYGDEQFF; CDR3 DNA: TGTGCCAGCAGCCGAGACTACGGGGATGAGCAGTTCTTC
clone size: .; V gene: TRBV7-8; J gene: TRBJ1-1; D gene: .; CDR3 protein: CASSRDLNTEAFF; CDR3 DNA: TGTGCCAGCAGCAGGGATTTGAACACTGAAGCTTTCTTT
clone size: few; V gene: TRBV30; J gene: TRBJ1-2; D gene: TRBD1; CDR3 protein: CAWSLSRGNGYTF; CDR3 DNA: TGTGCCTGGAGTCTATCCAGGGGGAATGGCTACACCTTC
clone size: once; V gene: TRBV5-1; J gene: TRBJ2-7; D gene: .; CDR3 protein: CASSLRAVSYEQYF; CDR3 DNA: TGCGCCAGCAGCTTGCGGGCGGTATCCTACGAGCAGTACTTC
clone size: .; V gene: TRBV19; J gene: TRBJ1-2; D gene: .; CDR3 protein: CASSILTGNRGYGYTF; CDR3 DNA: TGTGCCAGTAGTATATTGACGGGGAACCGGGGCTATGGCTACACCTTC
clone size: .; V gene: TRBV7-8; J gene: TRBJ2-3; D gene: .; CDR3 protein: CASSLAVVVPTDTQYF; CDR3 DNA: TGTGCCAGCAGCTTAGCCGTGGTGGTCCCTACAGATACGCAGTATTTT
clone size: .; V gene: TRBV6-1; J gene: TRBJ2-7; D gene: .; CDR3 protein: CASSESGWGSYEQYF; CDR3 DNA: TGTGCCAGCAGTGAAAGTGGGTGGGGATCCTACGAGCAGTACTTC
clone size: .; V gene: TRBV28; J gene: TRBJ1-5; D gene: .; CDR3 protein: CAIGTGLSNQPQHF; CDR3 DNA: TGTGCCATTGGAACGGGGCTTAGCAATCAGCCCCAGCATTTT
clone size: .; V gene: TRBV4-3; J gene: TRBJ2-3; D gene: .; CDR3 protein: CASSQEERSKGWDTQYF; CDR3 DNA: TGCGCCAGCAGCCAAGAGGAGAGGTCTAAGGGGTGGGATACGCAGTATTTT
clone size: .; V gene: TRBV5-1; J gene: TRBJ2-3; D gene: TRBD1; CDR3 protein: CASSPGTGGASDTQYF; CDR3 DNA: TGCGCCAGCAGCCCGGGGACAGGGGGCGCGTCAGATACGCAGTATTTT
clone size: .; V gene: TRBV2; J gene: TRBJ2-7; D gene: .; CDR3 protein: CASSLLVQASSYEQYF; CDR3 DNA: TGTGCCAGCAGCCTACTCGTTCAAGCCAGCTCCTACGAGCAGTACTTC
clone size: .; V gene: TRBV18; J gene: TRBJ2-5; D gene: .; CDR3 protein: CASSPPTGGETQYF; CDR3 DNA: TGTGCCAGCTCACCACCGACAGGAGGAGAGACCCAGTACTTC
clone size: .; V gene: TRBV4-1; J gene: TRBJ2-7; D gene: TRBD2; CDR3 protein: CASSQDQRGYEQYF; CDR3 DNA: TGCGCCAGCAGCCAAGATCAGCGGGGATACGAGCAGTACTTC
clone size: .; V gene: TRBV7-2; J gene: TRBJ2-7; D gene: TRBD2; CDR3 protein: CASSPTGLAGKDEQYF; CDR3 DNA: TGTGCCAGCAGCCCGACCGGACTAGCGGGAAAGGACGAGCAGTACTTC
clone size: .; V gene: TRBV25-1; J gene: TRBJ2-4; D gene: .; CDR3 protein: CASSEGGVAKNIQYF; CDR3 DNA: TGTGCCAGCAGTGAAGGAGGGGTAGCCAAAAACATTCAGTACTTC
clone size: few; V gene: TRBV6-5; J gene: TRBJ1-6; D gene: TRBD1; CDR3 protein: CASSYSTGAIGSPLHF; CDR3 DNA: TGTGCCAGCAGTTACTCCACAGGGGCCATTGGTTCACCCCTCCACTTT
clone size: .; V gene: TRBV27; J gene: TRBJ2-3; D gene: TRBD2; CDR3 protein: CASSYPETSGSLWDTQYF; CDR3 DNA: TGTGCCAGCAGTTACCCCGAGACTAGCGGGAGTCTTTGGGATACGCAGTATTTT
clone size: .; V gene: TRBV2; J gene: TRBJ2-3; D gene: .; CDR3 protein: CASLTGEGTPSGADTQYF; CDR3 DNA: TGTGCCAGCCTGACAGGGGAGGGGACTCCCAGTGGGGCAGATACGCAGTATTTT
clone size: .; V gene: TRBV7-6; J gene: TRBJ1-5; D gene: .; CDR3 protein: CASSSRPGSSDQHF; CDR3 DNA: TGTGCCAGCAGTTCCCGACCCGGGTCGAGTGACCAGCATTTT
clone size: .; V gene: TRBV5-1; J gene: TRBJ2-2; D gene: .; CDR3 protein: CASSKGQSAGELFF; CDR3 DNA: TGCGCCAGCAGCAAAGGACAATCTGCCGGGGAGCTGTTTTTT
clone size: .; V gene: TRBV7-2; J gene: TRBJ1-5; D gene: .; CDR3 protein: CASSLGTSNQPQHF; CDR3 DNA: TGTGCCAGCAGCTTAGGGACAAGCAATCAGCCCCAGCATTTT
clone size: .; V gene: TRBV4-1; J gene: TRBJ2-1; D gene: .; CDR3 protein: CASSQMGARYNEQFF; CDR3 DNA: TGCGCCAGCAGCCAAATGGGGGCGCGTTACAATGAGCAGTTCTTC
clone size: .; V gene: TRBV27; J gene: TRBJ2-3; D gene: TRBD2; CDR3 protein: CASSSPSGGADTQYF; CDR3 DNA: TGTGCCAGCAGTTCACCTAGCGGGGGAGCAGATACGCAGTATTTT
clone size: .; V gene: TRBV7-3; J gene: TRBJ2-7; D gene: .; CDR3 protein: CASSESAAGLYEQYF; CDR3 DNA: TGTGCCAGCAGCGAATCTGCTGCAGGGCTCTACGAGCAGTACTTC
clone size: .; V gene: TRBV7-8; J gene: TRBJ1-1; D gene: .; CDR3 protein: CASSLGLIIGEAFF; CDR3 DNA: TGTGCCAGCAGCTTAGGGCTCATTATAGGTGAAGCTTTCTTT
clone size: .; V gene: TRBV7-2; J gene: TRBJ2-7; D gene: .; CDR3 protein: CASNPRIGYEQYF; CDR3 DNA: TGTGCCAGCAACCCAAGGATCGGCTACGAGCAGTACTTC
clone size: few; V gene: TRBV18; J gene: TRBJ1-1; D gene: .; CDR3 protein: CASSPNSMGQGEAFF; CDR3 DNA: TGTGCCAGCTCACCTAATTCTATGGGGCAAGGTGAAGCTTTCTTT
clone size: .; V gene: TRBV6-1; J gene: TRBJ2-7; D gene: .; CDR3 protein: CASRDYYEQYF; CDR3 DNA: TGTGCCAGCAGGGATTACTACGAGCAGTACTTC
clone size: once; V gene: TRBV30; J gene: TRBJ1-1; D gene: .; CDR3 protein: CAWSVSQGFMNTEAFF; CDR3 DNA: TGTGCCTGGAGTGTATCCCAGGGGTTCATGAACACTGAAGCTTTCTTT
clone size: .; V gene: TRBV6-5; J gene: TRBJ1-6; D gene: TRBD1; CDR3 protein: CASSPDRGVWSPLHF; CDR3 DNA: TGTGCCAGCAGCCCGGACAGGGGAGTTTGGTCACCCCTCCACTTT
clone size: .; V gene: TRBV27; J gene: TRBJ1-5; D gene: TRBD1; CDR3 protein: CASSTGTGEGLGPQHF; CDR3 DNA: TGTGCCAGCAGTACTGGGACAGGGGAAGGATTGGGGCCCCAGCATTTT
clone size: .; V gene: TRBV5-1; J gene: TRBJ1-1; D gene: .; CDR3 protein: CASSWTVNTEAFF; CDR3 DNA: TGCGCCAGCAGCTGGACGGTGAACACTGAAGCTTTCTTT
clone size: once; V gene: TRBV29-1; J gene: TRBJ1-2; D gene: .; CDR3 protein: CSVATGSFGYTF; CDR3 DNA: TGCAGCGTGGCTACAGGGTCGTTTGGCTACACCTTC
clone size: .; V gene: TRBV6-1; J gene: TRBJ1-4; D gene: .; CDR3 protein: CASSFGWADEKLFF; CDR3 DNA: TGTGCCAGCAGTTTTGGGTGGGCGGATGAAAAACTGTTTTTT
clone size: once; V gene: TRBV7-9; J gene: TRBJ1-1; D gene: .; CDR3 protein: CASSPNVGNTEAFF; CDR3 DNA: TGTGCCAGCAGCCCCAACGTGGGGAACACTGAAGCTTTCTTT
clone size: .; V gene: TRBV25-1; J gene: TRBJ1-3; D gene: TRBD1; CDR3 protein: CASSWGVGGTFGNTIYF; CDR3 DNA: TGTGCCAGCAGTTGGGGAGTAGGGGGCACATTCGGAAACACCATATATTTT
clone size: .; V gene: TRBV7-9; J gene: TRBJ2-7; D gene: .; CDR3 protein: CASSLGRASYEQYF; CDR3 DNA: TGTGCCAGCAGCTTAGGCCGGGCCTCCTACGAGCAGTACTTC
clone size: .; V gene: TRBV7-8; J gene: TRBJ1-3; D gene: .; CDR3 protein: CASSLQGTGNTIYF; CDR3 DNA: TGTGCCAGCAGCTTACAGGGGACTGGAAACACCATATATTTT
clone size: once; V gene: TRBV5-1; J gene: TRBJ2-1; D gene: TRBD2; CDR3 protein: CASSPTSGRANEQFF; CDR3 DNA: TGCGCCAGCAGTCCAACTAGCGGGAGGGCCAATGAGCAGTTCTTC
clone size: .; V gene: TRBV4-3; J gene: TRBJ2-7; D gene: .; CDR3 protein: CASSPTRGLNYEQYF; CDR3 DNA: TGCGCCAGCAGCCCGACGAGGGGACTGAACTACGAGCAGTACTTC
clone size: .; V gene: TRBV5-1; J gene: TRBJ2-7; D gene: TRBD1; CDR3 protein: CASSFGQGVSYEQYF; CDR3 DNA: TGCGCCAGCAGCTTTGGACAGGGGGTCTCCTACGAGCAGTACTTC
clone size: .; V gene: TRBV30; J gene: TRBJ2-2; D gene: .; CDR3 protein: CAWSTGLGTGELFF; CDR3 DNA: TGTGCCTGGAGTACCGGGTTGGGGACCGGGGAGCTGTTTTTT
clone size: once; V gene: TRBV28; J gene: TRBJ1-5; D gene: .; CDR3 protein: CASSFGGDLQPQHF; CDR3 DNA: TGTGCCAGCAGTTTCGGAGGGGACTTACAGCCCCAGCATTTT
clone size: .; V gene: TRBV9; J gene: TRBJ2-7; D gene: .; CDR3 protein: CASSDPGSESSYEQYF; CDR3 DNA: TGTGCCAGCAGCGACCCCGGGAGCGAAAGCTCCTACGAGCAGTACTTC
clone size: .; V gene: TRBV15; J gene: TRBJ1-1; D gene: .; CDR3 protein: CATSSRGQPHTWIQDTEAFF; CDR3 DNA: TGTGCCACCAGCAGTCGCGGACAGCCGCACACCTGGATTCAGGACACTGAAGCTTTCTTT
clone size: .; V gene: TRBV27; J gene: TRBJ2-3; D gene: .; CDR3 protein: CASRPLVGGTDTQYF; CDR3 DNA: TGTGCCAGCAGACCCCTGGTTGGTGGCACAGATACGCAGTATTTT
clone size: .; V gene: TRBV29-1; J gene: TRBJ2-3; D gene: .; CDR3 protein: CSVEGAVTDTQYF; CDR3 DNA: TGCAGCGTTGAAGGGGCTGTGACAGATACGCAGTATTTT
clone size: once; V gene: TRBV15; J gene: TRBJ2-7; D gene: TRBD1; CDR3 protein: CATREGQGYEQYF; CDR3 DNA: TGTGCCACCAGGGAAGGACAGGGATACGAGCAGTACTTC
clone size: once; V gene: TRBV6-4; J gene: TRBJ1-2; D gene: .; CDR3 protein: CASSGGGGYTF; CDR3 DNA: TGTGCCAGCAGTGGAGGCGGAGGCTACACCTTC
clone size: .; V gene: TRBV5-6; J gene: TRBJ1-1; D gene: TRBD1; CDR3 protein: CASSLDRGLTEAFF; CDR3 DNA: TGTGCCAGCAGCTTGGACAGGGGGCTTACTGAAGCTTTCTTT
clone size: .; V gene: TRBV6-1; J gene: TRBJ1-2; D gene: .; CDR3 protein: CASSESPGDVNYGYTF; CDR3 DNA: TGTGCCAGCAGTGAATCCCCCGGCGACGTTAACTATGGCTACACCTTC